What follows are 12 T cell receptor beta chains derived from one specimen sequenced in a study of T cells after somatic rescue of genetic block (dated by TCRdb to about 2020). The library was prepared using the immunoSEQ multiplex PCR assay. TCRdb obtained this table from immuneACCESS and retained in-frame rearrangements with V and J assigned. These tables miss some clones; where compared with another copy, unresolved V genes account for less than half of the shortfall, and the remainder is unexplained. Recorded for this sample are 70,000 or so clones; 85% to 95% of them occurred a single time. The ten most abundant clones make up about 2.7% of the sample. What was sequenced was peripheral blood mononuclear cells (PBMCs). Receptors originate from a middle-aged man.

This clone was detected a few times. V usage is TRBV4-2 and J usage is TRBJ2-1, with D possibly matching TRBD2 (6 bases). In germline, CDR1 is LGHNA, CDR2 YNFKEQ. The CDR3 loop spans 13 amino acids. Between the trimmed V and J ends, which lost 1 base and 10 bases, there was a span of 11 bases. As DNA, the CDR3 is TGTGCCAGCAGCCAAGGTCGCCGGGAGGAGCAGTTCTTC. Encoded protein: CASSQGRREEQFF.

The sample holds one count of this clone. This chain connects TRBV7-2 to TRBJ2-3, with 12 nucleotides matching TRBD2. The germline gives CDR1 SGHTA, CDR2 FQGNSA. The ends lost 5 bases at V and 0 bases at J; junction bases unmatched: 12. The CDR3 consists of 19 residues. The CDR3 reads CASSLARTSGASSTDTQYF. The CDR3 region has the DNA TGTGCCAGCAGCCTCGCCCGGACTAGCGGGGCATCTAGCACAGATACGCAGTATTTT. The variable domain in full, completed from reference TRBV7-2 and TRBJ2-3, reads GAGVSQSPSNKVTEKGKDVELRCDPISGHTALYWYRQSLGQGLEFLIYFQGNSAPDKSGLPSDRFSAERTGGSVSTLTIQRTQQEDSAVYLCASSLARTSGASSTDTQYFGPGTRLTVL.

The V call is TRBV19, the J call TRBJ1-6; TRBD1 matches 9 bases. Trimming at V came to 5 bases and at J to 9 bases, leaving 8 bases not matched to a gene. This CDR3 is built from 15 residues. In germline, CDR1 is LNHDA, CDR2 SQIVND (reference sequence). CDR3 DNA: TGTGCCAGTAGTGCCCGGGACAGGGTCGGTTCACCCCTCCACTTT. Protein sequence: CASSARDRVGSPLHF.

The V gene is TRBV15, the J gene TRBJ2-3, with 10 bases that match TRBD1. Germline trimming cut 4 bases from V and 4 bases from J; bases unmatched to any gene: 11. The CDR3 sequence is 17 residues long. Looked up from germline, CDR1 is LNHNV and CDR2 is YYDKDF (reference sequence). The CDR3 sequence is CATSTRQGAWGADTQYF. CDR3 DNA sequence: TGTGCCACCAGCACTAGACAGGGGGCTTGGGGGGCAGATACGCAGTATTTT.

The chain employs TRBV19 and TRBJ2-1; no clear D. V dropped 2 bases and J dropped 0 bases, with 8 bases sitting between them. The germline V gene encodes CDR1 LNHDA and CDR2 SQIVND (reference sequence). This CDR3 is built from 15 residues. CDR3: CASSITPGSYNEQFF. In DNA form, the CDR3 reads TGTGCCAGTAGTATAACACCTGGCTCCTACAATGAGCAGTTCTTC.

The gene calls are TRBV10-1 and TRBJ1-1; D is ambiguous. This CDR3 has 13 amino acids. The germline V gene has CDR1 WNHNN and CDR2 SYGVQD (reference sequence). Trimming took off 2 bases at V and 6 bases at J, with 10 bases between the two ends. The CDR3 nucleotides read TGCGCCAGCAGTGAGGCCGCCGGCTCTGAAGCTTTCTTT. It codes for CASSEAAGSEAFF.

The chain has TRBV6-1 and TRBJ2-1; perhaps TRBD2 as D (6 bases). The germline V and J ends were trimmed by 6 bases and 2 bases, with 11 bases remaining between them. Germline V lookup: CDR1 MNHNS, CDR2 SASEGT. The CDR3 length is 14 residues. The CDR3 DNA sequence: TGTGCCAGCAGCCGGGGGACGGCCTACAATGAGCAGTTCTTC. It is translated as CASSRGTAYNEQFF.

The J gene is TRBJ2-7, the V gene TRBV6-6; 9 bases align to TRBD1. CDR1 is MNHNY and CDR2 is SVGAGI in the germline V gene (reference sequence). J gave up 0 bases and V 8 bases, and 5 bases lay outside the gene matches. This CDR3 has 14 amino acids. In DNA, the CDR3 is TGTGCCAGCGGGACAGGGCAAAACTCCTACGAGCAGTACTTC. Residues: CASGTGQNSYEQYF.

The chain uses TRBV5-5 and TRBJ1-2; 7 positions agree with TRBD1. Germline V CDR1 and CDR2: SGHKS, YYEKEE (reference sequence). V dropped 2 bases and J dropped 13; count of bases not matched to a gene: 8. This CDR3 is 12 amino acids long. The CDR3: CASSFGTVFSTF. CDR3 in DNA: TGTGCCAGCAGCTTCGGGACAGTGTTCAGCACCTTC.

The chain couples TRBV10-1 to TRBJ2-2, with D unclear. V was shortened by 0 bases and J by 5 bases, with 1 base between the two germline ends. The CDR3 length is 12 residues. Per the germline V gene, CDR1 is WNHNN and CDR2 is SYGVQD (reference sequence). The CDR3 DNA reads TGCGCCAGCAGTGAGTCGACCGGGGAGCTGTTTTTT. Protein sequence: CASSESTGELFF.

The chain uses TRBV19 and TRBJ2-5; D remains unclear. V was pared by 1 base and J by 1 base, with 7 bases between. CDR3 size: 14 residues. Germline CDR1 is LNHDA and CDR2 is SQIVND (reference sequence). The CDR3 reads CASSIAGSQETQYF. CDR3 nucleotides: TGTGCCAGTAGTATAGCCGGCAGCCAAGAGACCCAGTACTTC.

This chain connects TRBV6-1 to TRBJ2-7; TRBD2 agrees at 9 bases. In germline, CDR1 is MNHNS, CDR2 SASEGT. The CDR3 length is 14 residues. V was clipped by 3 bases and J by 5 bases; unmatched bases: 5. CDR3 bases: TGTGCCAGCAGTGACATAGCGGGAGTTGACGAGCAGTACTTC. Protein sequence: CASSDIAGVDEQYF.